This T cell receptor (beta chain) was documented in a study of metastatic and nonmetastatic thyroid tumors. About the study: The study looked at repertoires side by side in blood and in tumor or nodule tissue from malignant and benign thyroid patients. Study-level findings and limits: The study reportedly found significantly higher TCR beta diversity in malignant thyroid tumors than benign nodules, in blood and tumor.

No patient had received any treatment before thyroid surgery. The CDR3 spans 14 residues. Looked up from germline, CDR1 is MNHEY and CDR2 is SMNVEV (reference sequence). V was pared by 7 bases and J by 1 base, with 7 bases of the junction left unmatched. In the authors' methods: It was from CDR3 differences across clinicopathological groups that a distant-metastasis classifier for papillary thyroid cancer was built. TCRdb re-called the PCR reads through MiXCR. These V and J calls originate from TCRdb's pipeline instead of the authors' own analysis. This sample has 5,000 to 7,500 clones, with approximately 31% found just once. A few counts support this clone. The antigen remains undetermined.

This sequence originates from a female donor with papillary thyroid cancer or a benign thyroid nodule (not recorded which). Some clones in this sample may be carry-over from other donors' samples. Sequenced: adjacent normal tissue. The chain recombines TRBV27 with TRBJ2-7; 7 nucleotides line up with TRBD1. CDR3 residues: CASTSRQGSYEQYF. As DNA, the CDR3 is TGTGCCAGCACTTCCCGACAGGGTTCCTACGAGCAGTACTTC.